The following is a T cell receptor (beta chain) sequence with its context. Its specificity is unknown. This sample was included in a study of T cell repertoires in cytomegalovirus infection. Overall study results and limits: Predominance within the ex vivo response was attributable to HLA-C-restricted CMV-specific TCR beta clonotypes.

The CDR3 sequence is 15 residues long. Per the germline V gene, CDR1 is SGDLS and CDR2 is YYNGEE. The V segment lost 3 bases and the J segment 7 bases; nucleotides outside the gene matches: 5. TCRdb processed the reads anew with MiXCR; each CDR3 protein has one entry. The profile shows 200,000 to 250,000 distinct CDR3 sequences, 6.5% of them singletons. V usage is TRBV9 and J usage is TRBJ2-3; 13 nucleotides line up with TRBD2. The receptor was isolated from a human donor in good health (CMV status not recorded). Some clones in this sample may be carry-over from other donors' samples. The sequenced sample consisted of PBMCs. CDR3 sequence reads: CASSAMTSGGNTQYF. Here the CDR3 DNA reads TGTGCCAGCAGCGCTATGACTAGCGGGGGGAATACGCAGTATTTT.